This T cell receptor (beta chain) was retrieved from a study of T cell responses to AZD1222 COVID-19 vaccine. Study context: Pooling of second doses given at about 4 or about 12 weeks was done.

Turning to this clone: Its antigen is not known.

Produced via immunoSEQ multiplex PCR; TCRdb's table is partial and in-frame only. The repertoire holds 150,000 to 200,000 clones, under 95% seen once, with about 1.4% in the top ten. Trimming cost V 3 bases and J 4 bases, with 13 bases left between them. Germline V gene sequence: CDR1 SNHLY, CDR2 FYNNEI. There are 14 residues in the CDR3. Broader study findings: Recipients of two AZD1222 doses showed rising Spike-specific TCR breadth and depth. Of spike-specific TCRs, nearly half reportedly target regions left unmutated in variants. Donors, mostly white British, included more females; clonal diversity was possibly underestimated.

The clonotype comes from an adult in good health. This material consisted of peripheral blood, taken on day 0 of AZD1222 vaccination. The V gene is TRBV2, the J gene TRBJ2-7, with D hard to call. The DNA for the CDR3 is TGTGCCAGCAGTGACGGCCTTTCAGCTTACGAGCAGTACTTC. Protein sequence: CASSDGLSAYEQYF.